A selection of T cell receptor beta chains follows, all from one sample in a study of PD-L1 blockade in urothelial cancer. The protocol was immunoSEQ multiplex PCR, while the TCRdb copy is restricted to in-frame clones and leaves out a portion. The sample lists about 74,000 clones, around four fifths occurring once. This specimen consisted of PBMCs, obtained around atezolizumab (anti-PD-L1) treatment. All receptors come from a man in his 70s with urothelial cancer. Both conserved end residues are part of each CDR3. The D gene is left open where the match is weak. Clone size, where shown, is once, few, many, or a class for clones that have expanded.

size	V	D	J	CDR3	DNA
.	TRBV7-2	TRBD1	TRBJ1-1	CASSSTGGLTEAFF	TGTGCCAGCAGCTCGACAGGGGGCTTGACTGAAGCTTTCTTT
.	TRBV4-1	.	TRBJ2-5	CASSQEAGRETQYF	TGCGCCAGCAGCCAAGAGGCAGGGAGGGAGACCCAGTACTTC
.	TRBV2	.	TRBJ2-7	CASSDFVGSYEQYF	TGTGCCAGCAGTGACTTCGTGGGGAGCTACGAGCAGTACTTC
.	TRBV28	.	TRBJ2-3	CASSLTGLGTDTQYF	TGTGCCAGCAGTCTCACAGGGTTGGGCACAGATACGCAGTATTTT
.	TRBV2	TRBD1	TRBJ2-7	CASRSDRGLRSYEQYF	TGTGCCAGCAGATCAGACAGGGGGCTACGGTCCTACGAGCAGTACTTC
.	TRBV5-1	.	TRBJ1-1	CASSLSTEWSSEAFF	TGCGCCAGCAGCCTATCGACAGAATGGAGCTCTGAAGCTTTCTTT
.	TRBV6-1	TRBD1	TRBJ2-3	CASSEGQGRTDTQYF	TGTGCCAGCAGTGAGGGACAGGGAAGAACGGATACGCAGTATTTT
.	TRBV10-1	TRBD2	TRBJ2-1	CASSGASGYNEQFF	TGCGCCAGCAGTGGGGCTAGCGGGTACAATGAGCAGTTCTTC
once	TRBV11-2	TRBD2	TRBJ2-1	CASSLVRRTSGYNEQFF	TGTGCCAGCAGCTTAGTGAGGCGGACTAGCGGCTACAATGAGCAGTTCTTC
.	TRBV9	.	TRBJ1-1	CASSVALGGSDTEAFF	TGTGCCAGCAGCGTAGCTTTAGGGGGATCGGACACTGAAGCTTTCTTT
.	TRBV10-3	TRBD1	TRBJ2-7	CAISGQGAGGEQYF	TGTGCCATCAGTGGCCAGGGGGCCGGGGGCGAGCAGTACTTC
.	TRBV15	.	TRBJ1-5	CATSRERAGFSNQPQHF	TGTGCCACCAGCAGAGAACGGGCAGGGTTTAGCAATCAGCCCCAGCATTTT
.	TRBV14	TRBD1	TRBJ2-2	CASSLVLGQQGAGELFF	TGTGCCAGCAGCCTCGTCTTGGGGCAGCAGGGGGCCGGGGAGCTGTTTTTT
.	TRBV28	TRBD2	TRBJ2-7	CAILAGGGNEQYF	TGTGCCATCCTAGCGGGAGGGGGAAACGAGCAGTACTTC
.	TRBV27	TRBD1	TRBJ2-3	CASLGQGASTDTQYF	TGTGCCAGCTTAGGACAGGGCGCCAGCACAGATACGCAGTATTTT
.	TRBV11-2	.	TRBJ2-5	CASQGRGWAETQYF	TGTGCCAGTCAAGGCAGGGGATGGGCAGAGACCCAGTACTTC
.	TRBV19	TRBD1	TRBJ1-1	CASSWGAGGDTEAFF	TGTGCCAGTAGTTGGGGGGCAGGGGGTGACACTGAAGCTTTCTTT
few	TRBV6-5	TRBD1	TRBJ2-1	CASSRDSLLNEQFF	TGTGCCAGCAGTAGGGACAGTCTACTAAATGAGCAGTTCTTC
.	TRBV27	.	TRBJ2-1	CATLDFVHNEQFF	TGTGCCACCCTGGACTTCGTCCACAATGAGCAGTTCTTC
.	TRBV5-4	TRBD2	TRBJ2-5	CASSLELAVQETQYF	TGTGCCAGCAGCTTGGAACTAGCGGTCCAAGAGACCCAGTACTTC
once	TRBV7-9	.	TRBJ2-3	CASSLDRRGSDTQYF	TGTGCCAGCAGCTTAGATCGCAGGGGATCGGATACGCAGTATTTT
few	TRBV5-4	TRBD1	TRBJ2-2	CASSDRGLTGELFF	TGTGCCAGCTCGGACAGGGGGCTTACCGGGGAGCTGTTTTTT
.	TRBV18	.	TRBJ2-7	CASSPLAESSYEQYF	TGTGCCAGCTCACCTTTAGCGGAGAGCTCCTACGAGCAGTACTTC
once	TRBV6-5	TRBD1	TRBJ1-2	CASTSVQGGGGYTF	TGTGCCAGCACCTCGGTTCAAGGGGGCGGCGGCTACACCTTC
.	TRBV11-2	.	TRBJ2-7	CASSELYGQYF	TGTGCCAGCAGCGAACTGTACGGGCAGTACTTC
.	TRBV5-1	.	TRBJ2-7	CASSSDSEPSEQYF	TGCGCCAGCAGCTCCGACAGCGAACCATCCGAGCAGTACTTC
.	TRBV10-1	.	TRBJ2-1	CASSSRSTNEQFF	TGCGCCAGCAGTTCTCGTAGTACTAATGAGCAGTTCTTC
.	TRBV11-2	TRBD2	TRBJ2-7	CASSLGLAGGPSYEQYF	TGTGCCAGCAGCCTAGGACTAGCGGGAGGGCCGTCCTACGAGCAGTACTTC
few	TRBV7-2	TRBD2	TRBJ2-2	CASSLVAGYTGELFF	TGTGCCAGCAGCTTAGTAGCGGGATACACCGGGGAGCTGTTTTTT
.	TRBV7-2	.	TRBJ1-4	CASSPGGRGNEKLFF	TGTGCCAGCAGCCCGGGCGGACGGGGTAATGAAAAACTGTTTTTT
.	TRBV19	.	TRBJ2-2	CASSIARNTGELFF	TGTGCCAGTAGTATAGCGCGGAACACCGGGGAGCTGTTTTTT
.	TRBV25-1	TRBD1	TRBJ1-2	CASREDNPGGYGYTF	TGTGCCAGCAGGGAAGACAATCCAGGGGGGTATGGCTACACCTTC
.	TRBV19	.	TRBJ2-7	CASSIGGISYEQYF	TGTGCCAGTAGTATAGGCGGAATTTCCTACGAGCAGTACTTC
.	TRBV6-1	TRBD1	TRBJ1-6	CASTGQENSPLHF	TGTGCCAGTACGGGACAGGAGAATTCACCCCTCCACTTT
.	TRBV6-5	TRBD1	TRBJ1-3	CASSPTGTNTIYF	TGTGCCAGCAGCCCGACAGGGACGAACACCATATATTTT
few	TRBV5-1	TRBD1	TRBJ1-1	CASSLLSGQLNTEAFF	TGCGCCAGCAGCTTGCTGTCGGGACAGTTGAACACTGAAGCTTTCTTT
.	TRBV14	.	TRBJ2-7	CASSAYYEQYF	TGTGCCAGCAGCGCGTACTACGAGCAGTACTTC
.	TRBV6-6	TRBD2	TRBJ2-1	CAGDRGAGDEQFF	TGTGCCGGAGACCGGGGAGCGGGGGATGAGCAGTTCTTC
few	TRBV9	.	TRBJ2-2	CASSTRANTGELFF	TGTGCCAGCAGCACCCGGGCGAACACCGGGGAGCTGTTTTTT
.	TRBV7-9	.	TRBJ1-5	CASSLVGGLTATNQPQHF	TGTGCCAGCAGCTTAGTGGGGGGTCTGACAGCTACCAATCAGCCCCAGCATTTT
.	TRBV10-3	TRBD1	TRBJ1-3	CAIREPRQGLGRENTIYF	TGTGCCATCAGGGAGCCGAGACAGGGCCTCGGGCGGGAAAACACCATATATTTT
.	TRBV14	.	TRBJ2-1	CASSPSGPPKKFF	TGTGCCAGCAGCCCCAGTGGTCCCCCGAAGAAGTTCTTC
once	TRBV5-1	.	TRBJ2-2	CASRRMVGELFF	TGCGCCAGCAGGAGGATGGTCGGGGAGCTGTTTTTT
.	TRBV29-1	.	TRBJ1-5	CSVAGNKNQPQHF	TGCAGCGTTGCGGGAAACAAGAATCAGCCCCAGCATTTT
.	TRBV19	.	TRBJ2-4	CASRQGRETKNIQYF	TGTGCCAGTAGGCAGGGACGGGAGACCAAAAACATTCAGTACTTC
.	TRBV5-1	.	TRBJ1-2	CASSADDRQGGYTF	TGCGCCAGCAGCGCGGATGACAGGCAGGGAGGCTACACCTTC
.	TRBV4-1	.	TRBJ2-1	CASSQMAGITEQFF	TGCGCCAGCAGCCAAATGGCAGGCATCACTGAGCAGTTCTTC
.	TRBV29-1	TRBD1	TRBJ1-5	CSASGQGSNQPQHF	TGCAGCGCAAGCGGACAGGGTTCCAATCAGCCCCAGCATTTT
.	TRBV4-2	TRBD2	TRBJ2-5	CASSQDRGLAEETQYF	TGTGCCAGCAGCCAAGATAGAGGGCTAGCGGAAGAGACCCAGTACTTC
.	TRBV19	TRBD2	TRBJ2-1	CASSIEASGIGNEQFF	TGTGCCAGTAGTATAGAGGCTAGCGGGATCGGTAATGAGCAGTTCTTC
.	TRBV27	TRBD1	TRBJ2-7	CASSSRGTGGIEQYF	TGTGCCAGCAGTTCGCGAGGGACAGGGGGGATCGAGCAGTACTTC
once	TRBV6-1	TRBD1	TRBJ2-5	CASKQGAEETQYF	TGTGCCAGCAAACAGGGGGCTGAAGAGACCCAGTACTTC
few	TRBV27	TRBD2	TRBJ2-4	CASSPAGVAKNIQYF	TGTGCCAGCAGCCCCGCGGGAGTAGCCAAAAACATTCAGTACTTC
.	TRBV18	.	TRBJ1-5	CASSPTGSGNQPQHF	TGTGCCAGCTCACCGACAGGTTCGGGCAATCAGCCCCAGCATTTT